The entry that follows covers one T cell receptor (beta chain) sequence. Its cognate antigen is unknown. This record belongs to a study of human T cells and chemical hapten exposure. Unmatched junction bases numbered 8, after V lost 1 base and J lost 6 bases. Germline values: CDR1 SQVTM, CDR2 ANQGSEA. This CDR3 has 14 residues. The time point here: pre-sensitization, week 0. Treatment given: therapeutic diphenylcyclopropenone sensitization with weekly scalp DPC. TCRdb reprocessed the RACE reads via MiXCR and lists one record per CDR3 protein. The table shows 280,000 or so distinct CDR3 sequences, with almost 8% occurring only once. Overall study results and limits: In comparison with controls, expanded TCRs gave rise to a significantly larger number of large CDR3 similarity clusters.

Sequencing was performed on whole blood, taken in connection with sensitization to the hapten diphenylcyclopropenone (DPC). The genes are TRBV29-1 and TRBJ1-1; 7 bases fit TRBD1. This TCR derives from a man between 18 and 35 years old with alopecia areata. Some clones in this sample may be carry-over from other donors' samples. CDR3 nucleotides: TGCAGCGTTGAAGGCCTCTACAGGGGCCCTGAAGCTTTCTTT. This gives the protein CSVEGLYRGPEAFF.